One sample yielded the 17 T cell receptor beta chains listed below, sequenced in a study of T cells in Graves' hyperthyroidism and ophthalmopathy. Amplification targeted TCR beta CDR3 regions from RNA transcripts. A first-round RT-PCR of the TCR CDR3 used the HTBI primer set. TCRdb ran MiXCR on the multiplex PCR reads and lists one entry per CDR3 protein. The sample lists roughly 170,000 distinct CDR3 sequences, approximately 9% seen once, with approximately 24% in the top ten. The sequencing input was blood. The receptors shown here come from a woman aged 18-29 years with Graves' hyperthyroidism that later progressed to Graves' ophthalmopathy.

The chain uses TRBV5-4 and TRBJ2-1; weak D call: TRBD2 (7 bases). This CDR3 is 16 amino acids long. Trimming pared 3 bases from V and 2 bases from J, leaving 15 bases between. Germline V gene sequence: CDR1 SGHNT, CDR2 YYREEE (reference sequence). The CDR3 loop reads CASSSPRGGAYNEQFF. CDR3 nucleotide sequence: TGTGCCAGCAGCTCGCCTAGGGGGGGGGCCTACAATGAGCAGTTCTTC.

This clonotype appeared once. V is TRBV4-1 and J is TRBJ2-2; TRBD2 is a possible D gene (6 bases). Germline lookup yields CDR1 MGHRA and CDR2 YSYEKL. The CDR3 contains 19 residues. V was shortened by 1 base and J by 0 bases, with 18 bases between the two germline ends. The CDR3 DNA is TGCGCCAGCAGCCAAGGGATCCTTGGGACTGGGCCGAACACCGGGGAGCTGTTTTTT. Its translation is CASSQGILGTGPNTGELFF.

This clonotype appeared a few times. V gene TRBV20-1 combines with J gene TRBJ1-4, with D possibly TRBD1 on 6 matching bases. The germline gives CDR1 DFQATT, CDR2 SNEGSKA (reference sequence). The CDR3 spans 14 residues. Trimming left V 0 bases short and J 8 bases short, with 13 bases between. The CDR3 sequence is CSARDVGAGEKLFF. In DNA form, the CDR3 reads TGCAGTGCTAGAGATGTGGGGGCAGGGGAAAAACTGTTTTTT.

This clonotype was counted only a few times. This may stem from a read error, because a much larger clone lies one nucleotide away. The J gene is TRBJ2-7, the V gene TRBV20-1, with 10 bases fitting TRBD1. Germline V gene sequence: CDR1 DFQATT, CDR2 SNEGSKA (reference sequence). This CDR3 has 14 residues. The trim removed 1 base at V and 9 bases at J, leaving 9 bases unmatched. The CDR3: CSARAGTGEPLQYF. The CDR3 DNA reads TGCAGTGCTAGAGCTGGGACAGGGGAACCCTTGCAGTACTTC.

As concerns this clonotype: Because the CDR3 is missing its conserved closing phenylalanine or tryptophan, this is likely a read error. CDR3 protein: CASSLGQGAGGYTL. CDR3 in DNA: TGTGCCAGCAGTTTGGGGCAGGGGGCTGGAGGCTACACCCTC. V usage is TRBV27 and J usage is TRBJ1-2; 8 bases match TRBD1. With 3 bases clipped from V and 8 bases from J, the junction kept 8 bases outside the gene matches. CDR3 length: 14 amino acids. The germline CDR1 and CDR2 sequences are MNHEY and SMNVEV (reference sequence).

This clonotype was observed at least ten times. The genes are TRBV20-1 and TRBJ1-2; the D gene is possibly TRBD1 (5 bases). Per the germline V gene, CDR1 is DFQATT and CDR2 is SNEGSKA (reference sequence). The germline V and J ends were trimmed by 1 base and 3 bases, with 12 bases remaining between them. The CDR3 length is 14 residues. The CDR3 DNA sequence: TGCAGTGCTAGAGTTCCGACAGTAGACTATGGCTACACCTTC. Its protein is CSARVPTVDYGYTF.

This clonotype was detected only a few times. The chain has TRBV25-1 and TRBJ2-1; no firm D call. Trimming cost V 1 base and J 4 bases, with 5 bases left between them. This CDR3 is 13 amino acids long. Per the germline V gene, CDR1 is MGHDK and CDR2 is SYGVNS. The CDR3 DNA reads TGTGCCAGCAGTGAATCAGGTTACAATGAGCAGTTCTTC. Translation: CASSESGYNEQFF.

This clonotype was counted ten times or more. The V and J genes are TRBV28 and TRBJ2-1; no definite D call. The CDR3 consists of 14 residues. Germline-derived CDR1 and CDR2 are MDHEN and SYDVKM. With 0 bases removed from V and 5 bases from J, the gap between germline ends came to 8 bases. Here the CDR3 reads CASSLWENHNEQFF. CDR3 coding DNA: TGTGCCAGCAGTTTATGGGAGAACCACAATGAGCAGTTCTTC. The full variable domain, in which reference TRBV28 and TRBJ2-1 provide the parts outside the CDR3, is DVKVTQSSRYLVKRTGEKVFLECVQDMDHENMFWYRQDPGLGLRLIYFSYDVKMKEKGDIPEGYSVSREKKERFSLILESASTNQTSMYLCASSLWENHNEQFFGPGTRLTVL.

In its sample, this clonotype was seen many times. The chain uses TRBV6-5 and TRBJ1-1; a weak D match, TRBD1 (6 bases). The V gene lost 2 bases and the J gene lost 1 base, with 11 bases spanning the gap. The CDR3 is 15 residues long. In germline, CDR1 is MNHEY, CDR2 SVGAGI. The CDR3 spells CASSYEGGGNTEAFF. The DNA of the CDR3 is TGTGCCAGCAGTTACGAAGGGGGAGGGAACACTGAAGCTTTCTTT.

Concerning this clonotype itself: A clone one base away is much larger, so this may be a read error. The rearrangement links TRBV7-9 to TRBJ1-2; D uncertain. Between the trimmed V and J ends, which lost 0 bases and 7 bases, there was a span of 18 bases. The V gene's germline CDR1 is SEHNR and CDR2 FQNEAQ (reference sequence). The CDR3 is 16 amino acids. CDR3 DNA: TGTGCCAGCAGCTTAGCGGTGCAGGCCGGTCGGGGTGGCTACACCTTC. This gives the protein CASSLAVQAGRGGYTF.

This clonotype was counted ten times or more. The chain joins TRBV7-8 to TRBJ2-7; a possible D gene is TRBD1 (7 bases). Trimming left V 5 bases short and J 4 bases short, with 15 bases between. The CDR3 extends over 14 amino acids. Germline lookup yields CDR1 SGHVS and CDR2 FQNEAQ. In DNA, the CDR3 is TGTGCCAGCAGCGCGGGGACAGCGTTATACGAGCAGTACTTC. Translating gives CASSAGTALYEQYF.

Notes on this clonotype: With a much larger clone just one base away, this may be a read error. This sequence joins TRBV12-3 or TRBV12-4 and TRBJ2-7; D unclear. Trimming removed 2 bases at V and 9 bases at J, with 17 bases between. The CDR3 sequence is 14 residues long. CDR3 loop: CASSLQDGFQAQYF. The DNA of the CDR3 is TGTGCCAGCAGTTTACAGGACGGCTTTCAAGCGCAGTACTTC.

This clonotype has just a few counts. CDR3 amino acids: CASSYSIGVSEQYF. CDR3 coding DNA: TGTGCCAGCAGTTACTCGATAGGGGTCTCCGAGCAGTACTTC. The rearrangement links TRBV6-6 to TRBJ2-7, with a weak D call TRBD1 (5 bases). This CDR3 has 14 residues. V was clipped by 0 bases and J by 6 bases, with 12 bases between them. In germline, CDR1 is MNHNY, CDR2 SVGAGI (reference sequence).

This clonotype has a handful of counts. The V call is TRBV11-2, the J call TRBJ2-4; D possibly corresponds to TRBD2 (5 bases). Per germline, CDR1 SGHAT and CDR2 FQNNGV. CDR3 length equals 16 residues. Trimming cost V 3 bases and J 1 base, with 13 bases left between them. The CDR3 coding sequence is TGTGCCAGCAGCTTTGTCCGGGGATCGGCCAAAAACATTCAGTACTTC. Its protein is CASSFVRGSAKNIQYF.

This clonotype has just a few counts. This sequence joins TRBV4-1 and TRBJ1-1, with D maybe TRBD1 (6 bases). From germline, CDR1 is MGHRA and CDR2 YSYEKL. The ends were cut back, 6 bases at V and 5 bases at J, with 16 bases in the middle. The CDR3 is made up of 14 amino acids. CDR3 in DNA: TGCGCCAGCAGGGGGGGCCTCAAGGGGACTGAAGCTTTCTTT. Amino acids: CASRGGLKGTEAFF.

At least ten counts were recorded for this clonotype. The chain joins TRBV7-8 to TRBJ2-4, with TRBD2 identical over 11 bases. CDR3 length: 18 residues. Trimming removed 1 base from V and 0 bases from J; junction bases left unmatched: 5. Germline V gives CDR1 SGHVS, CDR2 FQNEAQ. The CDR3 loop is CASSLEIAGGVAKNIQYF. As DNA, the CDR3 is TGTGCCAGCAGCTTAGAAATAGCGGGGGGGGTAGCCAAAAACATTCAGTACTTC.

The V gene is TRBV15, the J gene TRBJ2-7; TRBD1 agrees at 7 bases. Germline CDR1 reads LNHNV; CDR2 reads YYDKDF (reference sequence). With 4 bases clipped from V and 6 bases from J, the junction kept 6 bases outside the gene matches. The CDR3 loop spans 13 amino acids. The CDR3 sequence: CATSIGQAAEQYF. CDR3 nucleotide sequence: TGTGCCACCAGCATTGGACAGGCCGCCGAGCAGTACTTC.